These 14 T cell receptor beta chains were all obtained from the same sample, sequenced in a study of T cells in Graves' hyperthyroidism and ophthalmopathy. Regions amplified from RNA transcripts were the TCR beta CDR3 regions. HTBI primers were used for first-round RT-PCR of the TCR CDR3. In TCRdb, the multiplex PCR reads were re-called with MiXCR into one record per CDR3 protein. The sample comprises more than 500,000 distinct CDR3 sequences, more than 15% of which are singletons, and roughly 29% rests with the top ten. Sequenced: blood. These receptors originate from a woman in her thirties with Graves' ophthalmopathy.

This clonotype occurred a few times. The chain links TRBV18 to TRBJ1-2; D may be TRBD1 (6 bases). The CDR3 loop spans 16 amino acids. Trimming shortened V by 3 bases and J by 4 bases, and 18 bases separated the two germline ends. Germline loops: CDR1 KGHSH, CDR2 LQKENI. The CDR3 sequence: CASSPSGANHGYGYTF. The CDR3 DNA follows: TGTGCCAGCTCACCCTCGGGGGCCAACCACGGCTATGGCTACACCTTC.

This clonotype was counted at least ten times. V usage is TRBV20-1 and J usage is TRBJ2-5; 7 bases are shared with TRBD1. Germline assignment: CDR1 DFQATT and CDR2 SNEGSKA (reference sequence). The CDR3 contains 14 residues. The ends lost 4 bases at V and 2 bases at J; junction bases unmatched: 7. The DNA of the CDR3 is TGCAGTGCTATCCCTATGACAGGGCAAGAGACCCAGTACTTC. Translation gives CSAIPMTGQETQYF.

V is TRBV5-5 and J is TRBJ2-2, with TRBD2 matching 7 bases. The germline V gene encodes CDR1 SGHKS and CDR2 YYEKEE (reference sequence). With V trimmed by 1 base and J by 6 bases, 9 bases remained unmatched. The CDR3 is 16 amino acids. As DNA, the CDR3 is TGTGCCAGCAGCTTGTTGGGCGGGAGTGGTGCCGGGGAGCTGTTTTTT. Translating gives CASSLLGGSGAGELFF.

The chain employs TRBV7-9 and TRBJ1-4, with 9 bases that match TRBD1. Germline V gives CDR1 SEHNR, CDR2 FQNEAQ (reference sequence). J lost 4 bases, V lost 3 bases, and 3 bases had no gene match. This CDR3 has 15 residues. The DNA of the CDR3 is TGTGCCAGCAGCTTCCCGACAGGGGGTAATGAAAAACTGTTTTTT. Protein: CASSFPTGGNEKLFF.

There are a few counts of this clonotype. V usage is TRBV4-3 and J usage is TRBJ2-1; maybe TRBD1 (6 bases). Germline V gene lookup returns CDR1 LGHNA and CDR2 YSLEER. V was pared by 1 base and J by 6 bases, with 19 bases between. The CDR3 has 17 amino acids. The CDR3 sequence is CASSQVRGSGACNEQFF. CDR3 DNA: TGCGCCAGCAGCCAAGTAAGGGGGAGCGGAGCCTGCAATGAGCAGTTCTTC.

The chain uses TRBV28 and TRBJ1-6; weak D call: TRBD1 (5 bases). Per the germline V gene, CDR1 is MDHEN and CDR2 is SYDVKM. The CDR3 consists of 14 residues. V lost 2 bases, J lost 5 bases, and 7 bases lay in between. In nucleotides, the CDR3 is TGTGCCAGCAGTTTAGCAGGGAATAATTCACCCCTCCACTTT. Translating gives CASSLAGNNSPLHF.

This chain links TRBV28 with TRBJ1-1; a weak D match, TRBD1 (5 bases). The ends were cut back, 3 bases at V and 5 bases at J, with 13 bases in the middle. The germline gives CDR1 MDHEN, CDR2 SYDVKM. This CDR3 is 14 amino acids long. As DNA, the CDR3 is TGTGCCAGCAGTTTCCCTACACGGGGGACTGAAGCTTTCTTT. Translated: CASSFPTRGTEAFF. Full variable domain (missing parts from reference TRBV28 and TRBJ1-1): DVKVTQSSRYLVKRTGEKVFLECVQDMDHENMFWYRQDPGLGLRLIYFSYDVKMKEKGDIPEGYSVSREKKERFSLILESASTNQTSMYLCASSFPTRGTEAFFGQGTRLTVV.

CDR3 residues: CSARDLGTSPYEQYF. For the CDR3, the DNA is TGCAGTGCTAGAGATTTAGGGACTAGCCCCTACGAGCAGTACTTC. The chain links TRBV20-1 to TRBJ2-7; 9 bases fit TRBD2. The ends lost 0 bases at V and 2 bases at J; junction bases unmatched: 5. The V gene's germline CDR1 is DFQATT and CDR2 SNEGSKA (reference sequence). This CDR3 has 15 residues.

This clonotype was observed a handful of times. This chain uses TRBV18 with TRBJ1-2, with D uncertain. This CDR3 is 13 amino acids long. Germline V lookup: CDR1 KGHSH, CDR2 LQKENI. V dropped 1 base and J dropped 6 bases, with 9 bases sitting between them. The CDR3 loop reads CASSPQTTDGYTF. The DNA for the CDR3 is TGTGCCAGCTCACCACAGACCACGGATGGCTACACCTTC.

This clonotype came up a few times. At one end the junction does not follow the germline gene, possibly because of a read error. The rearrangement joins TRBV28 to TRBJ1-1, with D unresolved. Germline V gene lookup returns CDR1 MDHEN and CDR2 SYDVKM. The CDR3 has 13 residues. The CDR3 sequence is CASSLKGTTGAFF. The CDR3 DNA reads as TGTGCCAGCAGTTTAAAGGGTACGACTGGAGCTTTCTTT. The whole variable domain, remainder taken from reference TRBV28 and TRBJ1-1, is DVKVTQSSRYLVKRTGEKVFLECVQDMDHENMFWYRQDPGLGLRLIYFSYDVKMKEKGDIPEGYSVSREKKERFSLILESASTNQTSMYLCASSLKGTTGAFFGQGTRLTVV.

This clonotype has just a few counts. This CDR3 reads CSALRTGETQYF. CDR3 bases: TGCAGTGCCCTCAGGACGGGAGAGACCCAGTACTTC. J is TRBJ2-5 and V is TRBV20-1; D gene uncertain. Between the trimmed V and J ends, which lost 6 bases and 4 bases, there was a span of 12 bases. CDR1 and CDR2 (germline): DFQATT, SNEGSKA (reference sequence). The CDR3 extends over 12 amino acids.

This clonotype was counted ten times or more. The chain is built from TRBV7-9 and TRBJ2-1, with 7 bases lining up with TRBD2. J gave up 5 bases and V 4 bases, and 8 bases lay outside the gene matches. The CDR3 consists of 15 residues. Germline lookup yields CDR1 SEHNR and CDR2 FQNEAQ (reference sequence). In DNA, the CDR3 is TGTGCCAGCAGCTCACAGATGGGACTAAACAATGAGCAGTTCTTC. Amino acid sequence: CASSSQMGLNNEQFF.

V gene TRBV6-2 or TRBV6-3 combines with J gene TRBJ2-7; tentatively, D is TRBD1 or TRBD2 (6 bases each). V dropped 5 bases and J dropped 3 bases, with 14 bases sitting between them. Germline V gene lookup returns CDR1 MNHEY and CDR2 SVGEGT. The CDR3 covers 14 residues. CDR3 amino acids: CASSLRRDNYEQYF. DNA of the CDR3: TGTGCCAGCAGTCTCAGGAGGGACAACTACGAGCAGTACTTC.

This clonotype appeared many times. The rearrangement joins TRBV27 to TRBJ1-5; D is undetermined. This CDR3 is 14 amino acids long. CDR1 MNHEY and CDR2 SMNVEV come from the germline V gene (reference sequence). With 5 bases removed from V and 1 base from J, the gap between germline ends came to 9 bases. The CDR3 spells CASSALNSNQPQHF. The CDR3 DNA sequence: TGTGCCAGCAGTGCCCTCAACAGCAATCAGCCCCAGCATTTT.